The 18 T cell receptor beta chains below come from one sample, sequenced in a study of blood T cell repertoires in COVID-19 (dated by TCRdb to 2018 to 2020). Receptors were amplified or captured by the immunoSEQ multiplex PCR assay. Imported from immuneACCESS, the table was reduced by TCRdb to in-frame sequences with V and J called. These copies leave out some clones; in studies compared against another copy, an unresolved V gene accounts for under half, and the cause of the remainder is not known. For this sample the table gives roughly 500,000 clones, of which roughly 89% were detected only once. The ten most abundant clones make up 0.9% of the sample. Sequencing was carried out using peripheral blood. The receptors were gathered from a man younger than 30 with COVID-19, enrolled during active disease.

The J gene is TRBJ2-7, the V gene TRBV7-9; D may be TRBD1 (7 bases). This CDR3 is built from 15 residues. Trimming left V 5 bases short and J 3 bases short, with 17 bases between. Germline loops: CDR1 SEHNR, CDR2 FQNEAQ (reference sequence). CDR3 DNA: TGTGCCAGCAGCCCGCAGGGGGGCCCCTTCTACGAGCAGTACTTC. Translating it yields CASSPQGGPFYEQYF.

The CDR3 loop is CASSNLLVDEQFF. Written as DNA, the CDR3 is TGTGCCAGTAGTAACCTGCTAGTAGATGAGCAGTTCTTC. This chain joins TRBV19 and TRBJ2-1; D remains ambiguous. Trimming stripped 4 bases from V and 8 bases from J, with 12 bases between. The CDR3 covers 13 residues. The germline gives CDR1 LNHDA, CDR2 SQIVND (reference sequence). Supplemented by reference TRBV19 and TRBJ2-1, the full variable domain reads DGGITQSPKYLFRKEGQNVTLSCEQNLNHDAMYWYRQDPGQGLRLIYYSQIVNDFQKGDIAEGYSVSREKKESFPLTVTSAQKNPTAFYLCASSNLLVDEQFFGPGTRLTVL.

This chain uses TRBV6-2 or TRBV6-3 with TRBJ2-7; 13 positions match TRBD2. With 5 bases clipped from V and 3 bases from J, the junction kept 4 bases outside the gene matches. Germline V CDR1 and CDR2: MNHEY, SVGEGT. CDR3 length: 15 residues. CDR3: CASSVGLAGVYEQYF. The CDR3 nucleotides are TGTGCCAGCAGTGTCGGACTAGCGGGAGTCTACGAGCAGTACTTC.

This clone was seen just once. This chain connects TRBV10-2 to TRBJ2-1; TRBD2 is a possible D gene (7 bases). Trimming left V 5 bases short and J 3 bases short, with 11 bases between. The CDR3 loop spans 14 amino acids. The germline gives CDR1 WSHSY, CDR2 SAAADI. The CDR3 bases are TGCGCCAGCAGTAGGGGGGGCCGCTACAATGAGCAGTTCTTC. This codes for CASSRGGRYNEQFF.

The V call is TRBV19, the J call TRBJ2-1; no clear D. Germline lookup yields CDR1 LNHDA and CDR2 SQIVND (reference sequence). This CDR3 region has 15 residues. Trimming left V 6 bases short and J 2 bases short, with 14 bases between. The CDR3 reads CASSRSTITYNEQFF. The CDR3 DNA sequence: TGTGCCAGTAGCCGCTCCACAATCACCTACAATGAGCAGTTCTTC.

V and J are TRBV3-1 (or the pseudogene TRBV3-2) and TRBJ2-2; 7 bases align to TRBD1. V lost 6 bases, J lost 8 bases, and 6 bases stayed unmatched. The CDR3 runs 13 residues. Germline V gene sequence: CDR1 LGHDT, CDR2 YNNKEL (reference sequence). CDR3 coding DNA: TGTGCCAGCAGACGAACAGGGGTGGGGGAGCTGTTTTTT. Its protein product is CASRRTGVGELFF.

This sequence joins TRBV9 and TRBJ2-1, with 8 bases fitting TRBD2. Per the germline V gene, CDR1 is SGDLS and CDR2 is YYNGEE. The CDR3 is 15 residues long. The V gene end was trimmed by 0 bases and the J gene end by 5 bases; junction bases not matched to a gene: 4. CDR3 coding DNA: TGTGCCAGCAGCGTAGACCCGGGAGGGGACAATGAGCAGTTCTTC. Translation: CASSVDPGGDNEQFF.

V gene TRBV5-1 combines with J gene TRBJ2-3, with 11 bases aligning to TRBD2. This CDR3 is 15 amino acids long. CDR1 and CDR2 (germline): SGHRS, YFSETQ. V was clipped by 2 bases and J by 4 bases; unmatched bases: 3. The CDR3 DNA reads TGCGCCAGCAGCTTTGCGGGACTAGCGGCAGATACGCAGTATTTT. Its protein product is CASSFAGLAADTQYF. Full variable domain (missing parts from reference TRBV5-1 and TRBJ2-3): KAGVTQTPRYLIKTRGQQVTLSCSPISGHRSVSWYQQTPGQGLQFLFEYFSETQRNKGNFPGRFSGRQFSNSRSEMNVSTLELGDSALYLCASSFAGLAADTQYFGPGTRLTVL.

This rearrangement joins TRBV3-1 (or the pseudogene TRBV3-2) to TRBJ1-5, with D possibly TRBD1 on 5 matching bases. Germline V gene lookup returns CDR1 LGHDT and CDR2 YNNKEL (reference sequence). This CDR3 is 16 amino acids long. V was shortened by 4 bases and J by 2 bases, with 15 bases between the two germline ends. The CDR3 loop is CASSPVLGGGNQPQHF. The CDR3 bases are TGTGCCAGCAGCCCGGTTCTAGGAGGGGGCAATCAGCCCCAGCATTTT.

The rearrangement joins TRBV3-1 (or the pseudogene TRBV3-2) to TRBJ2-3, with 14 bases matching TRBD2. The germline V gene encodes CDR1 LGHDT and CDR2 YNNKEL (reference sequence). V shed 5 bases and J 4 bases; nucleotides not matched to a gene: 5. This CDR3 has 16 amino acids. The CDR3 coding sequence is TGTGCCAGCAGCTTTCCGACTAGCGGGGGGGCAGATACGCAGTATTTT. Protein product: CASSFPTSGGADTQYF.

The J gene is TRBJ1-5, the V gene TRBV27, with 7 bases aligning to TRBD1. CDR3 size: 15 residues. Trimming at V came to 3 bases and at J to 7 bases, leaving 9 bases not matched to a gene. Germline CDR1 and CDR2: MNHEY and SMNVEV (reference sequence). The CDR3 region has the DNA TGTGCCAGCAGTTTCGACAGGGCAGCAGGGCAGCCCCAGCATTTT. Protein sequence: CASSFDRAAGQPQHF.

The V call is TRBV11-2, the J call TRBJ2-1; 13 nucleotides match TRBD2. The length of the CDR3 is 13 residues. With 4 bases clipped from V and 13 bases from J, the junction kept 4 bases outside the gene matches. Germline V gene lookup returns CDR1 SGHAT and CDR2 FQNNGV. CDR3 region: CASSSTSGGYQFF. DNA of the CDR3: TGTGCCAGCAGCTCGACTAGCGGGGGGTACCAGTTCTTC.

V usage is TRBV6-5 and J usage is TRBJ1-4; D unresolved. Looked up from germline, CDR1 is MNHEY and CDR2 is SVGAGI. The length of the CDR3 is 14 residues. Trimming removed 8 bases at V and 4 bases at J, with 14 bases between. The CDR3 sequence is CASRPGRHNEKLFF. CDR3 in DNA: TGTGCCAGCCGGCCTGGGAGGCATAATGAAAAACTGTTTTTT.

V usage is TRBV28 and J usage is TRBJ2-7; weak D call: TRBD1 (6 bases). The V end lost 4 bases, the J end lost 6 bases, and 16 bases lay between the germline ends. This CDR3 is 14 amino acids long. Germline assignment: CDR1 MDHEN and CDR2 SYDVKM. CDR3 coding DNA: TGTGCCAGCAGTTATACCAACAGGGTCGGCGAGCAGTACTTC. Translated, it gives CASSYTNRVGEQYF.

The rearrangement links TRBV4-1 to TRBJ2-5, with D maybe TRBD1 (5 bases). The germline V gene encodes CDR1 MGHRA and CDR2 YSYEKL. The CDR3 has 15 residues. Trimming pared 0 bases from V and 2 bases from J, leaving 10 bases between. CDR3 loop: CASSQDRTLQETQYF. In nucleotides, the CDR3 is TGCGCCAGCAGCCAAGATAGGACATTACAAGAGACCCAGTACTTC.

V gene TRBV12-3 or TRBV12-4 combines with J gene TRBJ1-6; D gene ambiguous. V lost 6 bases, J lost 9 bases, and 12 bases lay in between. The length of the CDR3 is 13 residues. The chain's CDR3 is CASSPGRVSPLHF. For the CDR3, the DNA is TGTGCCAGCAGCCCCGGGAGGGTTTCACCCCTCCACTTT.

The gene calls are TRBV10-2 and TRBJ2-5, with TRBD2 matching over 8 bases. CDR3 length: 15 residues. The ends lost 3 bases at V and 1 base at J; junction bases unmatched: 4. CDR1 and CDR2 (germline): WSHSY, SAAADI. Here the CDR3 DNA reads TGCGCCAGCAGTGATTTAGGGACTAGCCAAGAGACCCAGTACTTC. This encodes CASSDLGTSQETQYF.

This rearrangement joins TRBV7-8 to TRBJ1-2; D may be TRBD1 (5 bases). The V gene's germline CDR1 is SGHVS and CDR2 FQNEAQ. The CDR3 has 16 amino acids. With 2 bases removed from V and 8 bases from J, the gap between germline ends came to 21 bases. The CDR3 sequence is CASSLIASEGRGGYTF. DNA for the CDR3: TGTGCCAGCAGCTTAATCGCATCGGAGGGGAGGGGCGGCTACACCTTC.